This T cell receptor (beta chain) is from a study of shared clonotypes between healthy human individuals. Study context: The cohort had two women and a few men, ages 18 to 49.

It was into CD45RA+ naive and CD45RA-negative memory subsets that the CD4+ cells were split. This CDR3 spans 13 amino acids. V lost 11 bases to trimming and J lost 1 base, with 14 bases between them. Germline V gene data show CDR1 as ENHRY and CDR2 as SYGVKD. Sorted-subset replicate PCR reactions contained roughly 200 ng DNA, corresponding to some 30,000 T cell genomes. Per the study methods: ImmunoSEQ output lacked quality scores and full-length reads, limiting matched filtering. Measured with immunoSEQ multiplex PCR; TCRdb has only the in-frame clones, and not every one. V and J calls and clone size are as listed in that table; D and trimming were resolved from the DNA. The sample carries more than 1 million clones, approximately 80% recorded once.

Input material: memory CD4+ T cells from PBMCs. As for subset: CD45RA-negative fraction. The V gene is TRBV10-3, the J gene TRBJ1-1; a weak D match, TRBD1 (5 bases). This TCR was sampled from a man aged 18 to 29 in good health. Some clones in this sample may be carry-over from other donors' samples. This CDR3 is CALRGAGNTEAFF. CDR3 DNA sequence: TGTGCCTTGAGAGGGGCAGGGAACACTGAAGCTTTCTTT.